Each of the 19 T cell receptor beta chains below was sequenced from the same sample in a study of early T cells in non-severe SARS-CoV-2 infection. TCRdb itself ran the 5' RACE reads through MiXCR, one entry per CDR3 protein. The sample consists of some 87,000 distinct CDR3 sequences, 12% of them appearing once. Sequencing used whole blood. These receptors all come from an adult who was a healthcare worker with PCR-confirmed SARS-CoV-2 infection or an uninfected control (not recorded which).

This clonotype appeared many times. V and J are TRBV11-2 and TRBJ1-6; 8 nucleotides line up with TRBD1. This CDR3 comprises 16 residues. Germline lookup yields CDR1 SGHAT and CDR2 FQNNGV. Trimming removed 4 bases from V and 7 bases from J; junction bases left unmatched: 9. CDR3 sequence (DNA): TGTGCCAGCAGCTCCCGGACAGGGCTATACAATTCACCCCTCCACTTT. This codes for CASSSRTGLYNSPLHF.

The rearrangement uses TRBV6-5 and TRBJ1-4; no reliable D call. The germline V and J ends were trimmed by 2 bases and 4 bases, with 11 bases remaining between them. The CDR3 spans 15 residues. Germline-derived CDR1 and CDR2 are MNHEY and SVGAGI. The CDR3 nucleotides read TGTGCCAGCAGTTACCTGGCCTTTAGTAATGAAAAACTGTTTTTT. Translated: CASSYLAFSNEKLFF.

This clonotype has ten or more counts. The DNA of the CDR3 is TGTGCCAGCAGCTTAGGAGGGGGCTATGGCTACACCTTC. As protein: CASSLGGGYGYTF. This chain links TRBV7-8 with TRBJ1-2; D perhaps matches TRBD1 (6 bases). Trimming pared 1 base from V and 4 bases from J, leaving 7 bases between. Germline CDR1 reads SGHVS; CDR2 reads FQNEAQ. The length of the CDR3 is 13 residues.

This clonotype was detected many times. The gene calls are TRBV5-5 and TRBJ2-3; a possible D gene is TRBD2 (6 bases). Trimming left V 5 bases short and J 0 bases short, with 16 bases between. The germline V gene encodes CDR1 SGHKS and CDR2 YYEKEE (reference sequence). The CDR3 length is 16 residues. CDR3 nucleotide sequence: TGTGCCAGCAGTCGAGGGCGGGGCTCTAGCACAGATACGCAGTATTTT. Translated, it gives CASSRGRGSSTDTQYF.

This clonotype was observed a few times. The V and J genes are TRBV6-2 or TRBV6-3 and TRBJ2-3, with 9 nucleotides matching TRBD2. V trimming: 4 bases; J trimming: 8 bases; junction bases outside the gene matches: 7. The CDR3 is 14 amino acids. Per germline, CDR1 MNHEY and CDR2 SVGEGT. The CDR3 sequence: CASSSIAGVPTQYF. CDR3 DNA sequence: TGTGCCAGCAGTTCCATAGCGGGAGTTCCTACGCAGTATTTT.

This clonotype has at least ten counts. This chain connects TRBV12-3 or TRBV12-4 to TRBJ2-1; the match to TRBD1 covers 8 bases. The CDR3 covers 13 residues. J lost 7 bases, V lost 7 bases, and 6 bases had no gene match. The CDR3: CASTTGQVNEQFF. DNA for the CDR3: TGTGCCAGCACCACGGGACAGGTGAATGAGCAGTTCTTC.

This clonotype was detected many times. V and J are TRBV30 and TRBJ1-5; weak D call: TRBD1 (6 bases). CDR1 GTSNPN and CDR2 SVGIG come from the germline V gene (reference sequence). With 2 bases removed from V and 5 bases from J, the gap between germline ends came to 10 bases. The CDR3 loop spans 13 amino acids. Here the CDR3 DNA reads TGTGCCTGGAGTACAGGGTTGGATCAGCCCCAGCATTTT. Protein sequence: CAWSTGLDQPQHF.

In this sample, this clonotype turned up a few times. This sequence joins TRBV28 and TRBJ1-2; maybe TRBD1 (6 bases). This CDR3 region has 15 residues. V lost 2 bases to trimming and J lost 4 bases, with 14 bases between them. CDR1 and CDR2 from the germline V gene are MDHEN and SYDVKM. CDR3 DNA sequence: TGTGCCAGCAGTTTAGTGCTACAGGGTTTCTATGGCTACACCTTC. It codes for CASSLVLQGFYGYTF.

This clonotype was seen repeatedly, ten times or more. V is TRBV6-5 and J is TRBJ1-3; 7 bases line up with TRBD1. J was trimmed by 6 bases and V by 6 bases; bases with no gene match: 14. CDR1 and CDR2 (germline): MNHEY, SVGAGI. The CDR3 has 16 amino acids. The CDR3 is CASRTNAGTAENTIYF. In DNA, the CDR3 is TGTGCCAGCAGAACCAACGCCGGGACAGCTGAAAACACCATATATTTT.

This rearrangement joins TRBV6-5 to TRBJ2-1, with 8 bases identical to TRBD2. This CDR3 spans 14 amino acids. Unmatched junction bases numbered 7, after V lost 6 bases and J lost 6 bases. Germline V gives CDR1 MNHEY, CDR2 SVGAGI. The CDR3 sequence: CASRSGLVFNEQFF. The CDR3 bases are TGTGCCAGCAGGTCGGGACTAGTTTTCAATGAGCAGTTCTTC.

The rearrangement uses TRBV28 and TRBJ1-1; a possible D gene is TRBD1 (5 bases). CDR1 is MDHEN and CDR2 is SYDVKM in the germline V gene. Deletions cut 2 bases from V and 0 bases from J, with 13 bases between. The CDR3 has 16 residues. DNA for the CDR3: TGTGCCAGCAGTTTAAATAAAGGGACGCTGAACACTGAAGCTTTCTTT. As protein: CASSLNKGTLNTEAFF.

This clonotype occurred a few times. This CDR3 is CASGLVQETQYF. CDR3 DNA: TGTGCTAGTGGTTTGGTACAAGAGACCCAGTACTTC. The chain employs TRBV12-5 and TRBJ2-5; D remains ambiguous. The CDR3 contains 12 residues. The germline V gene encodes CDR1 LGHNT and CDR2 FRNRAP. Trimming removed 0 bases at V and 2 bases at J, with 1 base between.

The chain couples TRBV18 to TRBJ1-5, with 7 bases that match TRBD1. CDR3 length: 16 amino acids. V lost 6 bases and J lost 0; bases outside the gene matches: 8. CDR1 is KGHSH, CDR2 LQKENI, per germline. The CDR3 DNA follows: TGTGCCAGCTCTTCCGGGACAGCCCTTAGCAATCAGCCCCAGCATTTT. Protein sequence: CASSSGTALSNQPQHF.

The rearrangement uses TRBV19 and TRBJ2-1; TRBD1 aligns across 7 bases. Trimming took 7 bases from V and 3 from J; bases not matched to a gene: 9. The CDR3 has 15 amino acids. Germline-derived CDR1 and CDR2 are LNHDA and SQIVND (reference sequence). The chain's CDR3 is CASIPTGVSYNEQFF. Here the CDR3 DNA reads TGTGCCAGTATCCCTACAGGGGTTAGCTACAATGAGCAGTTCTTC.

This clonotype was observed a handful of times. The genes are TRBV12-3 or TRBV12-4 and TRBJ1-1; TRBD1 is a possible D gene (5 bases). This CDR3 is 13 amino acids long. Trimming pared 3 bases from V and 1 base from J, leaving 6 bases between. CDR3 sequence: CASSFGANTEAFF. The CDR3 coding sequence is TGTGCCAGCAGTTTTGGGGCGAACACTGAAGCTTTCTTT.

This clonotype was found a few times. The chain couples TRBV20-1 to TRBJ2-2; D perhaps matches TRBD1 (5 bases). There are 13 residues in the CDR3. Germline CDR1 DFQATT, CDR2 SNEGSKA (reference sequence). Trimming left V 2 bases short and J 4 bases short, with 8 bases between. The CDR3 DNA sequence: TGCAGTGCTAGACTGACAGCCACCGGGGAGCTGTTTTTT. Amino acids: CSARLTATGELFF.

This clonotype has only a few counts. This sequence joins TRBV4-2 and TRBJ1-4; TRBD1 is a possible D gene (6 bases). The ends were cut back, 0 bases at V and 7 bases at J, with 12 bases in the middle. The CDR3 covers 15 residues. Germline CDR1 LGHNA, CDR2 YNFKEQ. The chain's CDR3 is CASSQEAGVTEKLFF. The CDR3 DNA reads TGTGCCAGCAGCCAAGAGGCAGGGGTTACTGAAAAACTGTTTTTT.

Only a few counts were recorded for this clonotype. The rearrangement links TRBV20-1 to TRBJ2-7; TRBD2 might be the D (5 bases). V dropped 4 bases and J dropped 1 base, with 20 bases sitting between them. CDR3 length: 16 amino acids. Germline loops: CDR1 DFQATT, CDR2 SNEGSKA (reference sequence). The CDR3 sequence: CSATLPAAAVSYEQYF. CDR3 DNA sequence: TGCAGTGCTACTCTCCCGGCGGCAGCGGTGTCCTACGAGCAGTACTTC.

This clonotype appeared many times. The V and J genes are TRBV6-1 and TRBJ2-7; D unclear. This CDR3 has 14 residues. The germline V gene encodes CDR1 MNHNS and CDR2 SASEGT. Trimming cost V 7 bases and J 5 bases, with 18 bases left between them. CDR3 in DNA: TGTGCCAGCAATTGGCTCCTTGAAGTAGACGAGCAGTACTTC. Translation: CASNWLLEVDEQYF.